A single sample gave rise to the 30 T cell receptor beta chains below, sequenced in a study of blood T cell repertoires in COVID-19. Here immunoSEQ multiplex PCR was the method, and the copy in TCRdb shows in-frame clones only, minus some. The table has more than 250,000 clones, 90% seen once. The material sequenced was PBMCs or T cells enriched from blood (not recorded which). The receptor source for this set is a woman under 30 with acute COVID-19.

This chain links TRBV24-1 with TRBJ2-1, with 11 nucleotides matching TRBD2. The CDR3 extends over 18 amino acids. Per germline, CDR1 KGHDR and CDR2 SFDVKD. V shed 5 bases, J shed 6 bases, and the junction held 14 bases outside the gene matches. CDR3 DNA sequence: TGTGCCACCAGTGTTACTAGCGGGAGTGGGTCCATCGGCAATGAGCAGTTCTTC. Translated: CATSVTSGSGSIGNEQFF.

The rearrangement links TRBV7-9 to TRBJ2-5; a possible D gene is TRBD2 (6 bases). CDR1 is SEHNR, CDR2 FQNEAQ, per germline (reference sequence). V dropped 3 bases and J dropped 3 bases, with 17 bases sitting between them. The CDR3 covers 16 residues. CDR3 sequence reads: CASSFSGTGQKETQYF. The CDR3 DNA reads as TGTGCCAGCAGCTTTAGCGGAACAGGTCAAAAAGAGACCCAGTACTTC.

J is TRBJ2-2 and V is TRBV5-8; D call uncertain. Trimming cost V 4 bases and J 4 bases, with 14 bases left between them. CDR1 and CDR2 (germline): SGHTS, YDEGEE. The CDR3 sequence is 15 residues long. CDR3 in amino acids: CASSHGKVFTGELFF. Here the CDR3 DNA reads TGTGCCAGCAGCCACGGTAAAGTTTTCACCGGGGAGCTGTTTTTT.

CDR3 in DNA: TGTGCCACCGCGCGGGGGGAGGATAATGAAAAACTGTTTTTT. Its translation is CATARGEDNEKLFF. The rearrangement uses TRBV24-1 and TRBJ1-4; TRBD1 might be the D (5 bases). Germline assignment: CDR1 KGHDR and CDR2 SFDVKD. The CDR3 contains 14 residues. Deletions cut 9 bases from V and 4 bases from J, with 14 bases between.

CDR3 protein: CASSLYPPGQGAYNEQFF. Here the CDR3 DNA reads TGTGCCAGCAGCTTATACCCCCCGGGACAGGGCGCCTACAATGAGCAGTTCTTC. The rearrangement links TRBV7-2 to TRBJ2-1, with TRBD1 identical over 9 bases. The CDR3 covers 18 residues. Germline trimming cut 2 bases from V and 2 bases from J; bases unmatched to any gene: 10. Germline V gives CDR1 SGHTA, CDR2 FQGNSA.

The chain is built from TRBV6-7 and TRBJ2-7; D might be TRBD2 (7 bases). TRBV6-7 carries the ORF label, with uncertain function. The V gene lost 2 bases and the J gene lost 5 bases, with 16 bases spanning the gap. The CDR3 sequence is 15 residues long. The CDR3 protein is CASSYGGGVIHEQYF. As DNA, the CDR3 is TGTGCCAGCAGTTACGGAGGGGGGGTGATCCACGAGCAGTACTTC.

The chain is built from TRBV20-1 and TRBJ2-7; 8 nucleotides match TRBD2. Germline V gene sequence: CDR1 DFQATT, CDR2 SNEGSKA (reference sequence). The CDR3 length is 15 residues. V lost 3 bases to trimming and J lost 4 bases; unmatched junction nucleotides: 11. The CDR3 here is CSASKNSGIGYEQYF. Written as DNA, the CDR3 is TGCAGTGCTAGTAAGAATAGCGGGATAGGGTACGAGCAGTACTTC.

The rearrangement links TRBV3-1 (or the pseudogene TRBV3-2) to TRBJ2-5, with 8 bases lining up with TRBD1. The CDR3 extends over 16 amino acids. Per germline, CDR1 LGHDT and CDR2 YNNKEL (reference sequence). V gave up 2 bases and J gave up 5 bases; unmatched junction bases: 10. The DNA of the CDR3 is TGTGCCAGCAGCCAACCCGGACAGGGCGCCTGGGAGACCCAGTACTTC. Its protein product is CASSQPGQGAWETQYF.

V and J are TRBV27 and TRBJ2-2; 7 bases align to TRBD2. The ends lost 3 bases at V and 6 bases at J; junction bases unmatched: 13. This CDR3 spans 17 amino acids. From germline, CDR1 is MNHEY and CDR2 SMNVEV (reference sequence). The CDR3 loop reads CASSFSREGIISGELFF. CDR3 in DNA: TGTGCCAGCAGTTTTTCCAGGGAGGGGATAATCTCCGGGGAGCTGTTTTTT.

The chain has TRBV24-1 and TRBJ2-1; perhaps TRBD2 as D (7 bases). The germline V gene encodes CDR1 KGHDR and CDR2 SFDVKD. V lost 1 base to trimming and J lost 7 bases, with 16 bases between them. The CDR3 is made up of 16 amino acids. The chain's CDR3 is CATSDFGQGGGNEQFF. In DNA form, the CDR3 reads TGTGCCACCAGTGATTTCGGGCAGGGAGGGGGGAATGAGCAGTTCTTC.

This sequence joins TRBV18 and TRBJ1-2, with 7 bases matching TRBD1. CDR1 is KGHSH and CDR2 is LQKENI in the germline V gene. The CDR3 extends over 13 amino acids. The trim removed 8 bases at V and 3 bases at J, leaving 6 bases unmatched. The CDR3: CASQGTGDYGYTF. The CDR3 region has the DNA TGTGCCAGCCAAGGAACAGGGGACTATGGCTACACCTTC.

The chain combines TRBV5-6 with TRBJ2-7, with TRBD1 identical over 7 bases. The length of the CDR3 is 15 residues. Per germline, CDR1 SGHDT and CDR2 YYEEEE. Losses at the gene ends were 3 bases for V and 3 bases for J; bases not matched to a gene: 9. CDR3 amino acids: CASSSGPGQSYEQYF. DNA for the CDR3: TGTGCCAGCAGCTCGGGGCCGGGACAGAGCTACGAGCAGTACTTC.

The chain uses TRBV12-5 and TRBJ1-5, with a weak D call TRBD1 (5 bases). V was shortened by 1 base and J by 0 bases, with 7 bases between the two germline ends. Germline CDR1 is LGHNT and CDR2 is FRNRAP. This CDR3 is 15 amino acids long. Written as DNA, the CDR3 is TGTGCTAGTGGTTTGGACAGGCTTAGCAATCAGCCCCAGCATTTT. Protein product: CASGLDRLSNQPQHF.

CDR3 protein: CASSQLADTGETQYF. CDR3 sequence (DNA): TGCGCCAGCAGTCAACTGGCAGACACCGGAGAGACCCAGTACTTC. The chain has TRBV23-1 and TRBJ2-5; D ambiguous. TRBV23-1 is placed among ORFs of uncertain function. Trimming left V 2 bases short and J 4 bases short, with 14 bases between. CDR3 size: 15 residues.

This rearrangement joins TRBV1 to TRBJ2-2; the table calls TRBD1, which could not be checked here. TRBV1 is deemed a pseudogene. The CDR3 has 13 amino acids. The CDR3 here is CTPDRGRTGELFF. CDR3 coding DNA: TGCACCCCCGACAGGGGCCGCACCGGGGAGCTGTTTTTT.

The chain couples TRBV7-6 to TRBJ1-5, with D perhaps matching TRBD1 (6 bases). V was shortened by 4 bases and J by 4 bases, with 8 bases between the two germline ends. CDR1 and CDR2 (germline): SGHVS, FNYEAQ. This CDR3 region has 13 residues. The CDR3 DNA is TGTGCCAGCAGCTGTCAGGGGAATCAGCCCCAGCATTTT. Protein sequence: CASSCQGNQPQHF. Full variable domain (remainder filled in from reference TRBV7-6 and TRBJ1-5): GAGVSQSPRYKVTKRGQDVALRCDPISGHVSLYWYRQALGQGPEFLTYFNYEAQQDKSGLPNDRFSAERPEGSISTLTIQRTEQRDSAMYRCASSCQGNQPQHFGDGTRLSIL.

As DNA, the CDR3 is TGTGCCAGCAGTGATCGGGCCAGGGGGAATCAGCCCCAGCATTTT. It codes for CASSDRARGNQPQHF. The chain uses TRBV2 and TRBJ1-5; 7 bases align to TRBD1. This CDR3 is 15 amino acids long. Germline V CDR1 and CDR2: SNHLY, FYNNEI. Losses at the gene ends were 3 bases for V and 4 bases for J; bases not matched to a gene: 6.

The chain is built from TRBV3-1 (or the pseudogene TRBV3-2) and TRBJ2-4; D not certain. V lost 5 bases and J 0 bases, leaving 14 bases between the germline ends. The CDR3 runs 16 residues. Germline V gene data show CDR1 as LGHDT and CDR2 as YNNKEL (reference sequence). CDR3 nucleotide sequence: TGTGCCAGCAGCGCGGAGACTCAAGTAGCCAAAAACATTCAGTACTTC. Its translation: CASSAETQVAKNIQYF.

This clone was detected once. This chain links TRBV5-8 with TRBJ2-5; the match to TRBD2 covers 9 bases. Germline CDR1 reads SGHTS; CDR2 reads YDEGEE. V was pared by 6 bases and J by 3 bases, with 6 bases of the junction left unmatched. The length of the CDR3 is 14 residues. CDR3 residues: CASTAGGLEETQYF. The CDR3 DNA is TGTGCCAGCACTGCGGGAGGGCTGGAAGAGACCCAGTACTTC.

The rearrangement joins TRBV6-5 to TRBJ1-4; 8 bases fit TRBD1. Germline assignment: CDR1 MNHEY and CDR2 SVGAGI. Trimming removed 6 bases from V and 8 bases from J; junction bases left unmatched: 8. The length of the CDR3 is 14 residues. CDR3 sequence (DNA): TGTGCCAGCAGCTCCGACAGGGGAAGAGAAAAACTGTTTTTT. Its translation is CASSSDRGREKLFF.

V gene TRBV5-1 combines with J gene TRBJ2-1, with 8 bases fitting TRBD2. The ends lost 7 bases at V and 15 bases at J; junction bases unmatched: 15. This CDR3 is 13 amino acids long. Germline-derived CDR1 and CDR2 are SGHRS and YFSETQ. The CDR3 DNA follows: TGCGCCAGCGCTTCAAATACGGGAGGGGTACCGTTCTTC. This codes for CASASNTGGVPFF.

The chain uses TRBV6-6 and TRBJ2-1, with TRBD1 matching over 9 bases. Per the germline V gene, CDR1 is MNHNY and CDR2 is SVGAGI (reference sequence). The CDR3 loop spans 16 amino acids. J was trimmed by 7 bases and V by 5 bases; bases with no gene match: 12. The DNA for the CDR3 is TGTGCCAGCAGTAATGTCCCGGGACAGGGTTTGAATGAGCAGTTCTTC. Protein product: CASSNVPGQGLNEQFF.

In this sample, this clone turned up once. The rearrangement joins TRBV2 to TRBJ1-6; D perhaps matches TRBD1 (5 bases). V lost 1 base and J lost 6, with 7 bases in between. Germline V gene data show CDR1 as SNHLY and CDR2 as FYNNEI. This CDR3 has 14 amino acids. Written as DNA, the CDR3 is TGTGCCAGCAGTGAAGGCAGGGTTAATTCACCCCTCCACTTT. It translates to CASSEGRVNSPLHF.

V and J are TRBV9 and TRBJ2-3, with a possible D match to TRBD1 (5 bases). Trimming took 1 base from V and 0 from J, leaving 9 bases between them. CDR3 length: 15 amino acids. Looked up from germline, CDR1 is SGDLS and CDR2 is YYNGEE. The CDR3 DNA is TGTGCCAGCAGCGTACGGTCAGGGAGCACAGATACGCAGTATTTT. Its protein is CASSVRSGSTDTQYF.

The chain combines TRBV7-2 with TRBJ2-7; TRBD2 aligns across 13 bases. Germline CDR1 SGHTA, CDR2 FQGNSA. Germline trimming cut 5 bases from V and 2 bases from J; bases unmatched to any gene: 6. The length of the CDR3 is 16 residues. This chain's CDR3 is CASSPFGTSGAYEQYF. For the CDR3, the DNA is TGTGCCAGCAGCCCCTTTGGGACTAGCGGGGCCTACGAGCAGTACTTC.

The chain carries TRBV30 and TRBJ2-1; D perhaps matches TRBD2 (6 bases). Germline assignment: CDR1 GTSNPN and CDR2 SVGIG (reference sequence). V was shortened by 0 bases and J by 0 bases, with 21 bases between the two germline ends. The CDR3 runs 19 residues. CDR3: CAWSVRGRRFSSSYNEQFF. Written as DNA, the CDR3 is TGTGCCTGGAGTGTGCGGGGTAGACGGTTTAGTAGCTCCTACAATGAGCAGTTCTTC.

The chain couples TRBV19 to TRBJ2-5, with TRBD2 matching over 7 bases. Trimming at V came to 3 bases and at J to 1 base, leaving 2 bases not matched to a gene. This CDR3 is built from 14 residues. From germline, CDR1 is LNHDA and CDR2 SQIVND (reference sequence). The chain's CDR3 is CASSIGLVQETQYF. The CDR3 DNA reads TGTGCCAGTAGTATCGGACTAGTCCAAGAGACCCAGTACTTC.

The chain links TRBV4-1 to TRBJ1-4; D unresolved. The CDR3 contains 15 residues. V was pared by 2 bases and J by 4 bases, with 11 bases between. Germline-derived CDR1 and CDR2 are MGHRA and YSYEKL. The CDR3 reads CASSQRPGRNEKLFF. CDR3 nucleotide sequence: TGCGCCAGCAGCCAACGGCCAGGCCGTAATGAAAAACTGTTTTTT.

V gene TRBV29-1 combines with J gene TRBJ2-5, with TRBD2 matching 9 bases. Germline loops: CDR1 SQVTM, CDR2 ANQGSEA. The CDR3 sequence is 15 residues long. Germline trimming cut 1 base from V and 5 bases from J; bases unmatched to any gene: 8. The CDR3 nucleotides read TGCAGCGTTGAAGGGGGCGGGAGGGTCGGTGAGACCCAGTACTTC. Translating gives CSVEGGGRVGETQYF. The variable domain in full, with the rest retrieved from reference TRBV29-1 and TRBJ2-5, is SAVISQKPSRDICQRGTSLTIQCQVDSQVTMMFWYRQQPGQSLTLIATANQGSEATYESGFVIDKFPISRPNLTFSTLTVSNMSPEDSSIYLCSVEGGGRVGETQYFGPGTRLLVL.

The CDR3 coding sequence is TGTGCCAGCAGCCTTGGGTTCAGGGACACTGAAGCTTTCTTT. Protein product: CASSLGFRDTEAFF. The rearrangement joins TRBV14 to TRBJ1-1; D perhaps matches TRBD1 (5 bases). Deletions cut 4 bases from V and 3 bases from J, with 12 bases between. Germline V gene data show CDR1 as SGHDN and CDR2 as FVKESK. The CDR3 extends over 14 amino acids. The full variable domain, completed using reference TRBV14 and TRBJ1-1, is EAGVTQFPSHSVIEKGQTVTLRCDPISGHDNLYWYRRVMGKEIKFLLHFVKESKQDESGMPNNRFLAERTGGTYSTLKVQPAELEDSGVYFCASSLGFRDTEAFFGQGTRLTVV.